These T cell receptor beta chains were read from a single sample in a study of T cells in tumors after PD-1 blockade. Repertoires were generated with immunoSEQ multiplex PCR, while TCRdb's copy carries only in-frame clones and drops some. The sample has tens of thousands of clones, over 75% seen once. The sequences come from PBMCs, collected before anti-PD-1 treatment. These receptors were obtained from a human donor with basal cell carcinoma. Both conserved end residues are part of each CDR3. The D gene is left open where the match is weak. Expanded clones get a size class; other rows say once, few or many, or leave the size out.

V	D	size	J	CDR3	DNA
TRBV6-4	TRBD2	-	TRBJ2-1	CASSSSGGYNEQFF	TGTGCCAGCAGTTCCAGCGGGGGCTACAATGAGCAGTTCTTC
TRBV6-2/TRBV6-3	TRBD1	-	TRBJ2-4	CASSYQRTGKVTKNIQYF	TGTGCCAGCAGTTACCAAAGGACAGGGAAGGTAACCAAAAACATTCAGTACTTC
TRBV2	-	few	TRBJ2-2	CASRRFGELFF	TGTGCCAGCAGACGGTTCGGGGAGCTGTTTTTT
TRBV15	TRBD1	once	TRBJ2-7	CATSRAGTGRSEQYF	TGTGCCACCAGCAGAGCAGGGACAGGGAGAAGTGAGCAGTACTTC
TRBV2	-	-	TRBJ2-7	CASGPSWEQYF	TGTGCCAGCGGTCCTTCGTGGGAGCAGTACTTC
TRBV19	-	-	TRBJ1-6	CASTRGTGNTNSPLHF	TGTGCCAGTACCAGAGGGACGGGGAATACTAATTCACCCCTCCACTTT
TRBV11-3	TRBD1	-	TRBJ1-1	CASSLGQGANEAFF	TGTGCCAGCAGCTTAGGGCAGGGGGCGAATGAAGCTTTCTTT
TRBV6-1	TRBD1	-	TRBJ2-7	CASSEAPGTGVYEQYF	TGTGCCAGCAGTGAAGCGCCCGGGACAGGGGTCTACGAGCAGTACTTC
TRBV19	-	-	TRBJ2-5	CASSLGIGVGETQYF	TGTGCCAGTAGCCTAGGTATAGGGGTGGGAGAGACCCAGTACTTC
TRBV2	-	-	TRBJ1-2	CASSGTDYGYTF	TGTGCCAGCAGTGGGACGGACTATGGCTACACCTTC
TRBV6-6	-	-	TRBJ2-1	CASSVGQGNEQFF	TGTGCCAGCAGTGTTGGCCAGGGGAATGAGCAGTTCTTC
TRBV5-1	-	medium-sized	TRBJ2-7	CASSLSVSYEQYF	TGCGCCAGCAGCTTGAGCGTCTCCTACGAGCAGTACTTC
TRBV6-5	-	-	TRBJ1-2	CATSQGNYGYTF	TGTGCCACCTCGCAGGGAAATTATGGCTACACCTTC
TRBV12-3/TRBV12-4	-	-	TRBJ2-7	CASSSLTHEQYF	TGTGCCAGCAGCTCCCTTACCCACGAGCAGTACTTC
TRBV5-4	-	-	TRBJ2-7	CASSLAAGPGEQYF	TGTGCCAGCAGCTTAGCGGCAGGGCCGGGGGAGCAGTACTTC
TRBV19	TRBD1	once	TRBJ1-1	CASSLRQGGTEAFF	TGTGCCAGTAGTCTCAGACAGGGCGGCACTGAAGCTTTCTTT
TRBV6-1	TRBD2	once	TRBJ2-2	CASSEARGGQYTGELFF	TGTGCCAGCAGTGAAGCGCGGGGGGGCCAGTACACCGGGGAGCTGTTTTTT
TRBV7-8	TRBD2	-	TRBJ2-1	CASSLLAGGFDEQFF	TGTGCCAGCAGCTTACTAGCGGGGGGTTTTGATGAGCAGTTCTTC
TRBV30	TRBD1	-	TRBJ1-2	CAWSRDRAQDYGYTF	TGTGCCTGGAGTCGGGACAGGGCACAGGACTATGGCTACACCTTC
TRBV30	-	-	TRBJ1-2	CAWSVSVGGLSAGYTF	TGTGCCTGGAGTGTCTCGGTAGGGGGTCTTTCCGCTGGCTACACCTTC
TRBV28	-	-	TRBJ1-2	CASSFSIRGYTF	TGTGCCAGCAGTTTTTCGATACGGGGCTACACCTTC
TRBV7-2	TRBD1	-	TRBJ1-2	CAIAGGFNYGYTF	TGTGCCATCGCAGGGGGTTTCAACTATGGCTACACCTTC
TRBV7-9	-	-	TRBJ2-1	CASSLGGVYAGRQYNEQFF	TGTGCCAGCAGCTTAGGGGGAGTCTACGCAGGGAGACAATACAATGAGCAGTTCTTC
TRBV5-6	-	-	TRBJ2-5	CASSLLIGPGEETQYF	TGTGCCAGCAGCTTGCTGATAGGGCCCGGGGAAGAGACCCAGTACTTC
TRBV3-1/TRBV3-2	TRBD2	-	TRBJ2-5	CASSQGLAGGQETQYF	TGTGCCAGCAGCCAAGGGCTAGCGGGGGGCCAAGAGACCCAGTACTTC